This entry concerns a single T cell receptor (beta chain). CDR1 is MNHEY and CDR2 is SMNVEV in the germline V gene (reference sequence). CDR3 length: 13 amino acids. Trimming removed 3 bases at V and 3 bases at J, with 8 bases between. Caucasian individuals from Russia who were healthy and aged roughly 6 to 95 acted as donors. A second PCR, run for about 7 to 12 cycles, used a sample-barcoded 5' primer plus a J-beta primer mix. Every molecule of cDNA carried a tag from a template-switch adaptor with 12 random nucleotides. Each sample yielded at least 3 million CDR3-containing paired-end reads. TCRdb reprocessed the 5' RACE reads with MiXCR, giving one entry per CDR3 protein. The top ten clones hold about 7.7% of a sample with about 1.7 million distinct CDR3 sequences, roughly 30% of them seen once. The data were taken from a study of blood T cells in healthy people across ages.

Specimen: blood. This clonotype originated in a woman aged 25-40 years in good health. The chain carries TRBV27 and TRBJ1-1; D is unresolved. The CDR3 region is CASSFSYYTEAFF. The CDR3 DNA sequence: TGTGCCAGCAGTTTCTCGTACTACACTGAAGCTTTCTTT.